A selection of T cell receptor beta chains follows, all from one sample in a study of blood T cell repertoires in COVID-19. Using immunoSEQ multiplex PCR, the repertoire was profiled, and TCRdb retains in-frame clones only, with some absent. The table shows 100,000 or so clones, with more than 80% occurring only once. The sequenced sample consisted of peripheral blood. The source is a woman aged 65 to 85 with acute or convalescent COVID-19. Both conserved end residues are part of each CDR3. D genes are given only for firm matches. Clone size is stated in some rows and not others, as once, few, many or a class when expanded.

abundance,j_gene,d_gene,v_gene,CDR3aa,CDR3nt
few,TRBJ1-1,NA,TRBV9,CASSVVAAAEAFF,TGTGCCAGCAGCGTAGTCGCGGCAGCTGAAGCTTTCTTT
NA,TRBJ2-7,TRBD2,TRBV6-6,CATGVAGHEQYF,TGTGCCACCGGTGTAGCGGGCCACGAGCAGTACTTC
NA,TRBJ2-1,NA,TRBV28,CASTPPGTVGGNEQFF,TGTGCCAGCACCCCCCCCGGGACTGTGGGGGGCAATGAGCAGTTCTTC
NA,TRBJ2-2,TRBD2,TRBV5-4,CASSLASGGAGELFF,TGTGCCAGCAGCTTGGCTAGCGGGGGGGCCGGGGAGCTGTTTTTT
NA,TRBJ2-3,TRBD2,TRBV5-1,CASSRAGGRRTDTQYF,TGCGCCAGCAGCCGCGCGGGGGGGCGGCGGACAGATACGCAGTATTTT
once,TRBJ2-5,NA,TRBV5-1,CASSLTLTGLGPETQYF,TGCGCCAGCAGCTTGACCCTAACAGGGTTGGGCCCAGAGACCCAGTACTTC
once,TRBJ2-1,NA,TRBV7-6,CASSFGTISYNEQFF,TGTGCCAGCAGCTTTGGGACAATTTCCTACAATGAGCAGTTCTTC
few,TRBJ1-2,TRBD1,TRBV19,CASRDRGSYGYTF,TGTGCCAGTAGGGACAGGGGCTCCTATGGCTACACCTTC
NA,TRBJ1-1,TRBD1,TRBV6-2/TRBV6-3,CASSPKGAGWVNTEAFF,TGTGCCAGCAGCCCTAAGGGGGCAGGGTGGGTGAACACTGAAGCTTTCTTT
NA,TRBJ1-1,NA,TRBV18,CASTSRGNTEAFF,TGTGCCAGCACCTCCAGGGGAAACACTGAAGCTTTCTTT
NA,TRBJ1-2,NA,TRBV5-4,CASSLGTDYGYTF,TGTGCCAGCAGCTTGGGGACAGACTATGGCTACACCTTC
once,TRBJ2-7,TRBD2,TRBV5-1,CASSFRTSGGLGYEQYF,TGCGCCAGCAGCTTCAGGACTAGCGGGGGGTTGGGCTACGAGCAGTACTTC
once,TRBJ1-5,NA,TRBV7-8,CASSFGGQGNQPQHF,TGTGCCAGCAGCTTTGGGGGACAAGGCAATCAGCCCCAGCATTTT
NA,TRBJ2-7,NA,TRBV6-1,CASSAGVGEQYF,TGTGCCAGCAGTGCGGGGGTGGGGGAGCAGTACTTC
NA,TRBJ1-6,NA,TRBV10-1,CASSESGQGWGSPLHF,TGCGCCAGCAGTGAGTCGGGCCAGGGGTGGGGTTCACCCCTCCACTTT
NA,TRBJ2-5,NA,TRBV29-1,CSVAAGRKTQYF,TGCAGCGTTGCGGCGGGTAGGAAGACCCAGTACTTC
NA,TRBJ2-5,TRBD2,TRBV3-1/TRBV3-2,CASSQDQYSGGDQETQYF,TGTGCCAGCAGCCAAGATCAGTACAGCGGGGGTGACCAAGAGACCCAGTACTTC
NA,TRBJ2-2,TRBD2,TRBV9,CASSVTGGGELFF,TGTGCCAGCAGCGTGACGGGGGGCGGGGAGCTGTTTTTT
NA,TRBJ2-7,NA,TRBV5-4,CASSLNSGRAYEQYF,TGTGCCAGCAGCTTGAACAGCGGGCGCGCCTACGAGCAGTACTTC
NA,TRBJ1-2,TRBD1,TRBV4-2,CASSQSTGSSGYTF,TGTGCCAGCAGCCAATCGACAGGGAGTTCTGGCTACACCTTC
NA,TRBJ1-4,TRBD1,TRBV28,CASSPPQTGALEKLFF,TGTGCCAGCAGTCCACCACAGACAGGGGCCCTTGAAAAACTGTTTTTT
NA,TRBJ2-7,NA,TRBV6-2/TRBV6-3,CASSFSGKGPDYEQYF,TGTGCCAGCAGTTTCTCCGGGAAGGGCCCTGACTACGAGCAGTACTTC
NA,TRBJ2-7,TRBD1,TRBV9,CASSTGTGVEQYF,TGTGCCAGCAGCACCGGGACAGGGGTCGAGCAGTACTTC
NA,TRBJ1-5,TRBD1,TRBV3-1/TRBV3-2,CASSHIWGRGLQPQHF,TGTGCCAGCAGCCATATCTGGGGCAGGGGGCTTCAGCCCCAGCATTTT
NA,TRBJ2-6,TRBD2,TRBV28,CASSLGLAGALAGANVLTF,TGTGCCAGCAGTTTGGGACTAGCGGGAGCCCTAGCTGGGGCCAACGTCCTGACTTTC
once,TRBJ1-1,TRBD1,TRBV7-6,CASSLEQGTEAFF,TGTGCCAGCAGCTTAGAACAGGGGACTGAAGCTTTCTTT
NA,TRBJ2-6,NA,TRBV10-3,CAGSSGANVLTF,TGTGCCGGTAGCTCTGGGGCCAACGTCCTGACTTTC
NA,TRBJ1-6,TRBD1,TRBV19,CASSATGQNSPLHF,TGTGCCAGTAGCGCGACAGGGCAGAATTCACCCCTCCACTTT
NA,TRBJ2-7,NA,TRBV7-2,CASGTSAYEQYF,TGTGCCAGCGGGACTTCTGCCTACGAGCAGTACTTC
few,TRBJ2-2,NA,TRBV9,CASSVTLGESTGELFF,TGTGCCAGCAGCGTAACTCTTGGGGAGAGCACCGGGGAGCTGTTTTTT
NA,TRBJ1-3,NA,TRBV19,CASAQGNSGNTIYF,TGTGCCAGTGCACAGGGTAACTCCGGAAACACCATATATTTT
once,TRBJ1-1,TRBD1,TRBV4-1,CASSQDPTGQGRNTEAFF,TGCGCCAGCAGCCAAGATCCCACCGGACAGGGCCGTAACACTGAAGCTTTCTTT
NA,TRBJ1-1,TRBD1,TRBV5-6,CASSPTRRGPEAFF,TGTGCCAGCAGCCCAACCAGGAGGGGGCCTGAAGCTTTCTTT
NA,TRBJ2-1,TRBD2,TRBV7-3,CASSLSSGEHNEQFF,TGTGCCAGCAGCTTATCTAGCGGCGAGCACAATGAGCAGTTCTTC
NA,TRBJ2-2,NA,TRBV10-3,CAISEMRGTGELFF,TGTGCCATCAGTGAGATGCGGGGTACCGGGGAGCTGTTTTTT
NA,TRBJ1-3,NA,TRBV5-1,CASSLADSSGNTIYF,TGCGCCAGCAGCTTGGCCGACAGCTCTGGAAACACCATATATTTT
NA,TRBJ1-3,NA,TRBV10-3,CAISEGSGVGNTIYF,TGTGCCATCAGTGAGGGGTCAGGGGTTGGAAACACCATATATTTT
few,TRBJ2-2,NA,TRBV7-9,CASSRPGPGELFF,TGTGCCAGCAGCCGCCCAGGCCCCGGGGAGCTGTTTTTT
few,TRBJ2-7,NA,TRBV5-1,CASSPDSTYEQYF,TGCGCCAGCAGCCCGGACAGCACCTACGAGCAGTACTTC
NA,TRBJ1-1,NA,TRBV2,CASSEWGVGTEAFF,TGTGCCAGCAGTGAATGGGGGGTCGGCACTGAAGCTTTCTTT
NA,TRBJ2-7,TRBD1,TRBV7-2,CASSLRKDRGPGEQYF,TGTGCCAGCAGCTTAAGGAAGGACAGGGGGCCGGGGGAGCAGTACTTC
NA,TRBJ2-1,TRBD2,TRBV7-2,CASSSTRAGGLNEQFF,TGTGCCAGCAGCTCCACCCGTGCGGGAGGGCTAAATGAGCAGTTCTTC
NA,TRBJ1-5,TRBD1,TRBV6-6,CASSYSRAGGGQPQHF,TGTGCCAGCAGTTACTCGAGGGCAGGGGGAGGACAGCCCCAGCATTTT
once,TRBJ2-3,TRBD2,TRBV7-9,CASRLGGSTDTQYF,TGTGCCAGCCGCCTCGGGGGGAGCACAGATACGCAGTATTTT
NA,TRBJ1-2,TRBD1,TRBV7-8,CASSLGAGGGYTF,TGTGCCAGCAGCTTAGGGGCAGGGGGTGGCTACACCTTC
NA,TRBJ1-4,TRBD1,TRBV28,CASSLNRGLYEKLFF,TGTGCCAGCAGTTTAAACAGGGGGCTATACGAAAAACTGTTTTTT
once,TRBJ2-1,NA,TRBV6-2/TRBV6-3,CASSYRLDRNEQFF,TGTGCCAGCAGTTACAGGCTAGACCGCAATGAGCAGTTCTTC
few,TRBJ1-3,TRBD1,TRBV9,CASSVGQGDFAYF,TGTGCCAGCAGCGTAGGACAGGGCGACTTCGCATATTTT
NA,TRBJ2-7,NA,TRBV5-4,CASSSRRGTPGGYEQYF,TGTGCCAGCAGCTCACGCCGCGGGACACCGGGAGGATACGAGCAGTACTTC